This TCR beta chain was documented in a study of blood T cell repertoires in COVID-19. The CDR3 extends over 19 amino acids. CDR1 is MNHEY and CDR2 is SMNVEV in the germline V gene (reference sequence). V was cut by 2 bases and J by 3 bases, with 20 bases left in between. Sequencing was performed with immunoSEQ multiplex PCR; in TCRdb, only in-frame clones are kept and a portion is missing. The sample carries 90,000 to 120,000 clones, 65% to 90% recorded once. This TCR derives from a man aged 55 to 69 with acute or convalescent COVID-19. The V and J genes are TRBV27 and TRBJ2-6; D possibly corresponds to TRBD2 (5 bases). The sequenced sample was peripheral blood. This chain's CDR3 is CASSLRLPIGLSGANVLTF. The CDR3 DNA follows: TGTGCCAGCAGTTTACGTTTGCCTATCGGACTTAGTGGGGCCAACGTCCTGACTTTC.